This TCR beta chain originates from a study of neoadjuvant nivolumab and ipilimumab in lung cancer. Looking at the study overall: Patients got nivolumab 3 mg/kg on days 1, 15 and 29; combination added ipilimumab 1 mg/kg day 1. Study conclusions and caveats: From pretherapy to surgery, tumor richness and clonality rose with dual therapy. Compared with tumor-adjacent uninvolved lung, resected tumors showed greater richness and clonality.

Clones were read by immunoSEQ multiplex PCR, and TCRdb kept only the in-frame ones, dropping some. In the table there are roughly 32,000 clones, roughly 90% of which are singletons. Looked up from germline, CDR1 is SNHLY and CDR2 is FYNNEI. The CDR3 runs 12 residues. Between the trimmed V and J ends, which lost 3 bases and 3 bases, there was a span of 6 bases. Details on this clone: Its antigen is not identified.

The V and J genes are TRBV2 and TRBJ2-7; unclear D gene. The TCR was taken from an adult with non-small cell lung cancer. Sample: peripheral blood, taken after neoadjuvant nivolumab, alone or with ipilimumab, at or shortly before surgery. Here the CDR3 reads CASSEGSYEQYF. CDR3 nucleotides: TGTGCCAGCAGTGAGGGCAGCTACGAGCAGTACTTC.